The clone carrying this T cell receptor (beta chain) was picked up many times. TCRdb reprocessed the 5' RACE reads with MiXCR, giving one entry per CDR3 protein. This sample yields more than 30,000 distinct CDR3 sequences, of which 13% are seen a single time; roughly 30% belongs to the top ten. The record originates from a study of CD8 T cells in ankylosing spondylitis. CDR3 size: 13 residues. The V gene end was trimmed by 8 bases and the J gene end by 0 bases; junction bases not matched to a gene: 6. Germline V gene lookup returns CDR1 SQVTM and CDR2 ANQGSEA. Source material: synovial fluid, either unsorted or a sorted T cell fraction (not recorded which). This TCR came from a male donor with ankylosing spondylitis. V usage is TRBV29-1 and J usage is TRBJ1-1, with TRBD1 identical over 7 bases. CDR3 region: CSSKDRLNTEAFF. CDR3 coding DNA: TGCAGCTCGAAGGACAGGCTGAACACTGAAGCTTTCTTT.